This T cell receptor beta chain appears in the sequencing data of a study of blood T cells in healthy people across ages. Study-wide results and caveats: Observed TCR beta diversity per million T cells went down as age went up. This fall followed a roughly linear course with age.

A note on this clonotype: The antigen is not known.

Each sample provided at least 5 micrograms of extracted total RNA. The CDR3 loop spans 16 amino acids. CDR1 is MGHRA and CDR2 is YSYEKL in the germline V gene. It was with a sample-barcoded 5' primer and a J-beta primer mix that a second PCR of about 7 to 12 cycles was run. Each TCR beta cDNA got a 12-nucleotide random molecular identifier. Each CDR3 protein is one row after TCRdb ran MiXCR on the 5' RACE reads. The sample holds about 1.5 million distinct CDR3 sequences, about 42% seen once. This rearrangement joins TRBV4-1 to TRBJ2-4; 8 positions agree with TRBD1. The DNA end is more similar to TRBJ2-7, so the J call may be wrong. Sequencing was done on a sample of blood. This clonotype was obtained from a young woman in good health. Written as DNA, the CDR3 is TGCGCCAGCAGCCAAGAGTCTCGGACAGGGAAAGACGAGCAGTACTTC. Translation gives CASSQESRTGKDEQYF.